The 9 T cell receptor beta chains below all came from one sample that was sequenced in a study of blood T cell repertoires in COVID-19. TCRdb's copy holds only in-frame clones and misses some; the assay was immunoSEQ multiplex PCR. The table includes some 140,000 clones, more than 75% detected once. Sequencing was performed on peripheral blood. Receptors originate from a woman aged 70-85 years with COVID-19, enrolled during active disease.

The chain recombines TRBV18 with TRBJ2-1; TRBD2 aligns across 15 bases. The CDR3 covers 16 residues. Germline-derived CDR1 and CDR2 are KGHSH and LQKENI. V lost 2 bases to trimming and J lost 9 bases; unmatched junction nucleotides: 5. The CDR3: CASSPGLAGGPGEQFF. Written as DNA, the CDR3 is TGTGCCAGCTCACCAGGACTAGCGGGGGGGCCGGGTGAGCAGTTCTTC. The whole variable domain, filled in from reference TRBV18 and TRBJ2-1, reads NAGVMQNPRHLVRRRGQEARLRCSPMKGHSHVYWYRQLPEEGLKFMVYLQKENIIDESGMPKERFSAEFPKEGPSILRIQQVVRGDSAAYFCASSPGLAGGPGEQFFGPGTRLTVL.

This chain links TRBV29-1 with TRBJ2-2; no reliable D call. This CDR3 comprises 13 residues. From germline, CDR1 is SQVTM and CDR2 ANQGSEA. The germline V and J ends were trimmed by 6 bases and 0 bases, with 8 bases remaining between them. CDR3 nucleotides: TGCAGCGTGAGTCTAACGAACACCGGGGAGCTGTTTTTT. Encoded protein: CSVSLTNTGELFF.

This clone was picked up one time. The V call is TRBV7-2, the J call TRBJ2-5; possible D gene TRBD2, 5 bases. The CDR3 extends over 15 amino acids. V was pared by 5 bases and J by 4 bases, with 17 bases between. Germline values: CDR1 SGHTA, CDR2 FQGNSA. The CDR3 DNA reads TGTGCCAGCAGCCCACGAGGCCCCAGCGGAGAGACCCAGTACTTC. Its translation: CASSPRGPSGETQYF. The full variable domain, in which reference TRBV7-2 and TRBJ2-5 provide the parts outside the CDR3, is GAGVSQSPSNKVTEKGKDVELRCDPISGHTALYWYRQSLGQGLEFLIYFQGNSAPDKSGLPSDRFSAERTGGSVSTLTIQRTQQEDSAVYLCASSPRGPSGETQYFGPGTRLLVL.

This clone appeared a few times. This chain links TRBV2 with TRBJ1-4, with D possibly being TRBD1 (5 bases). Germline V lookup: CDR1 SNHLY, CDR2 FYNNEI. The CDR3 extends over 11 amino acids. V was shortened by 5 bases and J by 7 bases, with 5 bases between the two germline ends. CDR3 nucleotide sequence: TGTGCCAGCAGTAGGGGTGAAAAACTGTTTTTT. It is translated as CASSRGEKLFF.

This clone has more than one count but fewer than ten. The J gene is TRBJ1-3, the V gene TRBV11-2; D not resolved. Trimming shortened V by 5 bases and J by 5 bases, and 10 bases separated the two germline ends. Germline values: CDR1 SGHAT, CDR2 FQNNGV. This CDR3 comprises 13 residues. The CDR3 bases are TGTGCCAGCAGCCCAAACCAGAGAAACACCATATATTTT. This translates into CASSPNQRNTIYF.

This chain joins TRBV7-8 and TRBJ2-3, with 10 bases aligning to TRBD2. This CDR3 has 17 residues. V shed 1 base and J 4 bases; nucleotides not matched to a gene: 8. The germline V gene encodes CDR1 SGHVS and CDR2 FQNEAQ. The CDR3: CASSLVTPSGGADTQYF. The CDR3 DNA follows: TGTGCCAGCAGCTTAGTTACGCCTAGCGGGGGCGCAGATACGCAGTATTTT.

The chain carries TRBV30 and TRBJ1-1; 8 bases map to TRBD1. This CDR3 is 18 amino acids long. The V gene's germline CDR1 is GTSNPN and CDR2 SVGIG (reference sequence). J was trimmed by 0 bases and V by 1 base; bases with no gene match: 13. The CDR3 region is CAWSAMTGAWPLNTEAFF. In DNA form, the CDR3 reads TGTGCCTGGAGTGCAATGACAGGGGCCTGGCCCTTGAACACTGAAGCTTTCTTT.

J is TRBJ2-3 and V is TRBV2; 8 bases agree with TRBD2. CDR1 is SNHLY and CDR2 is FYNNEI in the germline V gene. CDR3 length: 13 amino acids. V was pared by 6 bases and J by 3 bases, with 2 bases of the junction left unmatched. The CDR3 here is CASRGTRTDTQYF. CDR3 in DNA: TGTGCCAGCAGGGGGACTAGGACAGATACGCAGTATTTT.

Here the CDR3 reads CASSVEDRGGTQYF. The CDR3 DNA reads TGTGCCAGCAGCGTAGAGGACAGGGGGGGGACCCAGTACTTC. V gene TRBV7-2 combines with J gene TRBJ2-5; TRBD1 matches at 10 bases. This CDR3 spans 14 amino acids. CDR1 is SGHTA, CDR2 FQGNSA, per germline. The ends lost 5 bases at V and 7 bases at J; junction bases unmatched: 7. Full variable domain (remainder filled in from reference TRBV7-2 and TRBJ2-5): GAGVSQSPSNKVTEKGKDVELRCDPISGHTALYWYRQSLGQGLEFLIYFQGNSAPDKSGLPSDRFSAERTGGSVSTLTIQRTQQEDSAVYLCASSVEDRGGTQYFGPGTRLLVL.